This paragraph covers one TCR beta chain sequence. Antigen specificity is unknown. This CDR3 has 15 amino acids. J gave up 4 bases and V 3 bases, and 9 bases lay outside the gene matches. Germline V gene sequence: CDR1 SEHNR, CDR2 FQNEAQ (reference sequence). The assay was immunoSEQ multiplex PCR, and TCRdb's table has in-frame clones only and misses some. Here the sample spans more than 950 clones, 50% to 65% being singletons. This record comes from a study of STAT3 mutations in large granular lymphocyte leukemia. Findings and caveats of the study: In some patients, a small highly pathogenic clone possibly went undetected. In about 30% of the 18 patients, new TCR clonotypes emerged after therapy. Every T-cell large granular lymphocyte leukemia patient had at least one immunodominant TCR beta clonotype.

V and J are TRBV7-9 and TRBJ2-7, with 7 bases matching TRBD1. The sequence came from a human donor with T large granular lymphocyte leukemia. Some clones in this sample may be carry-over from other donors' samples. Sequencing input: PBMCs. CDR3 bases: TGTGCCAGCAGCTTTCTAGGGGGCAGGAGTTACGAGCAGTACTTC. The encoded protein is CASSFLGGRSYEQYF.